The rows below give T cell receptor beta chains drawn from one sample of a study of beta chain features in type 1 diabetes. This table comes from immunoSEQ multiplex PCR, and its TCRdb copy is limited to in-frame clones, with some not included. The sample carries over 300,000 clones, less than 10% recorded once. Sequenced: central memory CD4+ T cells from blood. The source is a woman under 30 in good health. The CDR3 runs from the conserved cysteine through the conserved F or W. The D gene is left open where the match is weak. Not every row has a clone size; where given, it reads once, few, many or a size class.

D gene,clone size,CDR3 length,V gene,J gene,CDR3 protein,CDR3 DNA
-,-,13,TRBV13,TRBJ1-2,CASSLGQYYGYTF,TGTGCCAGCAGCCTTGGACAGTACTATGGCTACACCTTC
-,few,18,TRBV5-4,TRBJ2-1,CASSLVLLSSASYNEQFF,TGTGCCAGCAGCTTGGTTCTCTTGTCTAGCGCCTCTTACAATGAGCAGTTCTTC
-,few,17,TRBV5-6,TRBJ2-1,CASSFRASSITYNEQFF,TGTGCCAGCAGCTTCAGGGCAAGTAGTATTACCTACAATGAGCAGTTCTTC
TRBD2,-,16,TRBV5-4,TRBJ2-2,CASSLGLAGGAGELFF,TGTGCCAGCAGCTTGGGACTAGCCGGAGGGGCCGGGGAGCTGTTTTTT
-,-,15,TRBV5-6,TRBJ2-7,CASSLGGLFGYEQYF,TGTGCCAGCAGCTTGGGTGGGCTATTCGGCTACGAGCAGTACTTC
TRBD1,few,15,TRBV7-9,TRBJ2-7,CASSFDRASSYEQYF,TGTGCCAGCAGCTTTGACAGGGCGAGCTCCTACGAGCAGTACTTC
-,few,16,TRBV15,TRBJ2-3,CATSRVGGMSTDTQYF,TGTGCCACCAGCAGAGTGGGGGGTATGAGCACAGATACGCAGTATTTT
TRBD1,-,16,TRBV6-6,TRBJ1-1,CASSPPGQGASTEAFF,TGTGCCAGCAGTCCTCCGGGACAGGGGGCGAGCACTGAAGCTTTCTTT
TRBD1,many,17,TRBV5-1,TRBJ2-6,CASCPGQAFKGANVLTF,TGCGCCAGCTGTCCGGGACAGGCGTTCAAGGGGGCCAACGTCCTGACTTTC
-,-,15,TRBV19,TRBJ2-1,CASSIAASSYNEQFF,TGTGCCAGTAGTATAGCAGCAAGCTCCTACAATGAGCAGTTCTTC
-,few,15,TRBV5-4,TRBJ1-2,CASSLPAPYSYGYTF,TGTGCCAGCAGCTTGCCTGCCCCTTATTCCTATGGCTACACCTTC
-,many,14,TRBV28,TRBJ1-3,CASSLPTSGNTIYF,TGTGCCAGCAGTCTCCCGACCTCTGGAAACACCATATATTTT
TRBD1,-,15,TRBV7-2,TRBJ2-1,CASSLGQGAYNEQFF,TGTGCCAGCAGCCTCGGACAGGGGGCTTACAATGAGCAGTTCTTC
TRBD2,-,16,TRBV19,TRBJ2-1,CASSFTGTSGDNEQFF,TGTGCCAGTAGTTTCACCGGGACTAGCGGGGACAATGAGCAGTTCTTC
TRBD2,-,13,TRBV7-2,TRBJ2-3,CASSFRLADTQYF,TGTGCCAGCAGCTTCAGACTAGCCGATACGCAGTATTTT
-,-,13,TRBV11-2,TRBJ2-5,CASSLAPPETQYF,TGTGCCAGCAGCTTAGCCCCACCCGAGACCCAGTACTTC
-,-,12,TRBV5-4,TRBJ2-3,CASSIYTDTQYF,TGTGCCAGCAGCATTTACACAGATACGCAGTATTTT
-,few,11,TRBV10-3,TRBJ2-1,CAASRDWEQFF,TGTGCCGCGTCACGGGATTGGGAGCAGTTCTTC
-,-,14,TRBV28,TRBJ2-2,CASSLGGPNPELFF,TGTGCCAGCAGTTTAGGAGGGCCCAACCCGGAGCTGTTTTTT
TRBD1,-,16,TRBV18,TRBJ2-7,CASSPFAQGGSYEQYF,TGTGCCAGCTCACCCTTCGCACAGGGGGGAAGCTACGAGCAGTACTTC
TRBD1,few,12,TRBV28,TRBJ2-1,CASSGTGLEQFF,TGTGCCAGCAGCGGGACAGGGCTTGAGCAGTTCTTC
-,-,13,TRBV5-4,TRBJ2-7,CASSSSAGNEQYF,TGTGCCAGCAGCTCTTCAGCAGGCAACGAGCAGTACTTC
-,few,20,TRBV4-3,TRBJ1-2,CASSQDLRIREGGSNYGYTF,TGCGCCAGCAGCCAAGATCTACGCATCAGGGAAGGTGGGTCGAACTATGGCTACACCTTC
TRBD1,-,17,TRBV6-1,TRBJ2-3,CASSETLAGTGAHPQYF,TGTGCCAGCAGTGAAACCCTGGCCGGGACAGGGGCCCATCCGCAGTATTTT
-,-,12,TRBV7-9,TRBJ2-7,CASTPIEDEQYF,TGTGCCAGCACGCCGATCGAGGACGAGCAGTACTTC
TRBD1,many,16,TRBV5-1,TRBJ1-4,CASSRNQGDYNEKLFF,TGCGCCAGCAGCAGAAACCAGGGGGATTATAATGAAAAACTGTTTTTT
TRBD1,-,15,TRBV4-3,TRBJ2-5,CASSQDLTGRQTQYF,TGCGCCAGCAGCCAAGATCTGACAGGGAGACAGACCCAGTACTTC
TRBD2,many,12,TRBV6-5,TRBJ2-7,CASRAGAYEQYF,TGTGCCAGCAGGGCGGGAGCCTACGAGCAGTACTTC
-,-,13,TRBV7-9,TRBJ2-5,CASSSDSGETQYF,TGTGCCAGCAGCTCGGACTCCGGGGAGACCCAGTACTTC
-,few,14,TRBV7-9,TRBJ1-2,CASSLVRQSYGYTF,TGTGCCAGCAGCTTAGTGCGCCAGAGCTATGGCTACACCTTC
TRBD1,few,13,TRBV29-1,TRBJ2-1,CSGRRGLGGEQFF,TGCAGCGGGCGCAGGGGGCTCGGGGGTGAGCAGTTCTTC
TRBD1,few,13,TRBV5-1,TRBJ1-1,CASSNPGGAEAFF,TGCGCCAGCTCCAATCCAGGGGGGGCTGAAGCTTTCTTT
-,-,15,TRBV6-5,TRBJ2-1,CASSLSGSSYNEQFF,TGTGCCAGCAGTCTAAGCGGAAGCTCCTACAATGAGCAGTTCTTC
-,few,16,TRBV7-2,TRBJ1-5,CASSLEGIRGNQPQHF,TGTGCCAGCAGCTTAGAGGGCATACGAGGCAATCAGCCCCAGCATTTT
TRBD1,few,15,TRBV9,TRBJ1-6,CASSARQGANSPLHF,TGTGCCAGCAGCGCCCGACAGGGGGCTAATTCACCCCTCCACTTT
TRBD1,-,16,TRBV29-1,TRBJ2-3,CSVEDLATGSTDTQYF,TGCAGCGTTGAAGATCTGGCGACAGGGAGCACAGATACGCAGTATTTT
TRBD1,-,18,TRBV7-8,TRBJ1-2,CASSTPLGTGLRMGVDTF,TGTGCCAGCAGCACCCCTCTCGGGACAGGGCTGAGGATGGGTGTAGACACCTTC
-,-,17,TRBV6-1,TRBJ1-3,CASSGLIGTDSGNTIYF,TGTGCCAGCAGTGGATTGATTGGGACCGACTCTGGAAACACCATATATTTT
-,-,14,TRBV6-5,TRBJ2-4,CASSENPTKNIQYF,TGTGCCAGCAGTGAAAATCCTACCAAAAACATTCAGTACTTC
-,few,13,TRBV7-2,TRBJ1-2,CASSLSGSYGYTF,TGTGCCAGCAGCTTATCAGGGTCCTATGGCTACACCTTC
TRBD1,-,16,TRBV18,TRBJ2-2,CASSPRTGGSTGELFF,TGTGCCAGCTCACCCCGGACAGGGGGCAGCACCGGGGAGCTGTTTTTT
-,few,15,TRBV5-1,TRBJ2-5,CASSRGASLVETQYF,TGCGCCAGCAGCCGTGGTGCCTCTTTAGTAGAGACCCAGTACTTC
-,-,13,TRBV5-1,TRBJ2-7,CASSPPLSYEQYF,TGCGCCAGCAGCCCCCCACTCTCCTACGAGCAGTACTTC
-,few,13,TRBV7-2,TRBJ1-1,CASSLGPDTEAFF,TGTGCCAGCAGCTTAGGTCCGGACACTGAAGCTTTCTTT
-,few,15,TRBV6-5,TRBJ1-5,CASSLTGHSNQPQHF,TGTGCCAGCAGTCTGACGGGGCATAGCAATCAGCCCCAGCATTTT
TRBD2,-,15,TRBV28,TRBJ2-1,CASSPPRTSHNEQFF,TGTGCCAGCAGTCCCCCCAGGACTAGCCACAATGAGCAGTTCTTC
-,many,15,TRBV11-2,TRBJ2-1,CASSLEGGSYNEQFF,TGTGCCAGCAGCTTAGAGGGGGGTTCCTACAATGAGCAGTTCTTC
TRBD1,few,15,TRBV7-2,TRBJ1-4,CASSLTPKQGAKLFF,TGTGCCAGCAGCTTAACCCCAAAGCAGGGGGCAAAACTGTTTTTT
-,many,12,TRBV7-2,TRBJ2-3,CASSLLWDTQYF,TGTGCCAGCAGCTTACTTTGGGATACGCAGTATTTT
-,few,13,TRBV29-1,TRBJ2-1,CSGDGLGSNEQFF,TGCAGCGGTGATGGACTGGGATCCAATGAGCAGTTCTTC
-,many,14,TRBV21-1,TRBJ2-7,CASSKVNASYEQYF,TGTGCCAGCAGCAAAGTGAACGCCTCCTACGAGCAGTACTTC
-,-,13,TRBV27,TRBJ2-3,CASKLTGTDTQYF,TGTGCCAGCAAGTTGACAGGCACAGATACGCAGTATTTT
TRBD1,-,15,TRBV6-5,TRBJ2-2,CASLKDRRGTGELFF,TGTGCCAGCCTTAAGGACAGGCGAGGCACCGGGGAGCTGTTTTTT
-,many,16,TRBV7-2,TRBJ2-7,CASSLLGGPQVYEQYF,TGTGCCAGCAGCTTACTCGGGGGACCGCAAGTCTACGAGCAGTACTTC
-,few,13,TRBV29-1,TRBJ2-7,CSVDGRGPTEQYF,TGCAGCGTTGACGGCAGGGGACCTACGGAGCAGTACTTC
-,many,15,TRBV6-6,TRBJ1-1,CASSRTYTGNTEAFF,TGTGCCAGCAGTAGGACGTATACAGGGAACACTGAAGCTTTCTTT
-,-,13,TRBV9,TRBJ2-5,CASSVGRDETQYF,TGTGCCAGCAGCGTAGGGAGGGATGAGACCCAGTACTTC
-,-,14,TRBV2,TRBJ2-3,CASRDPPSTDTQYF,TGTGCCAGCAGGGACCCCCCTAGCACAGATACGCAGTATTTT
TRBD1,few,16,TRBV28,TRBJ2-7,CASSLAFSGQGYEQYF,TGTGCCAGCAGTTTAGCTTTTTCGGGACAGGGCTACGAGCAGTACTTC